The 23 T cell receptor beta chains in this list originate from one sample, sequenced in a study of blood T cell repertoires in COVID-19. Some clones are missing from TCRdb's copy, which holds only in-frame ones; the method was immunoSEQ multiplex PCR. The table records over 150,000 clones, around 90% of them present only once. Material: peripheral blood. These TCRs come from a young man with acute or convalescent COVID-19.

J is TRBJ2-1 and V is TRBV5-5; tentatively, D is TRBD1 (6 bases). Germline assignment: CDR1 SGHKS and CDR2 YYEKEE (reference sequence). Trimming left V 3 bases short and J 5 bases short, with 18 bases between. The CDR3 totals 16 residues. CDR3 protein: CASSSSWTVGDNEQFF. CDR3 DNA: TGTGCCAGCAGCTCGTCTTGGACAGTAGGAGACAATGAGCAGTTCTTC.

This sequence joins TRBV5-1 and TRBJ2-3; 7 bases are a match to TRBD1. The V gene end was trimmed by 3 bases and the J gene end by 2 bases; junction bases not matched to a gene: 9. The CDR3 sequence is 16 residues long. Germline V CDR1 and CDR2: SGHRS, YFSETQ. This chain's CDR3 is CASSSPPGQNTDTQYF. As DNA, the CDR3 is TGCGCCAGCAGCTCGCCTCCGGGACAGAACACAGATACGCAGTATTTT.

The DNA for the CDR3 is TGCAGCGTTTGGGGACAGGGTGGCTACACCTTC. Translation gives CSVWGQGGYTF. V usage is TRBV29-1 and J usage is TRBJ1-2, with 9 positions matching TRBD1. The V gene end was trimmed by 5 bases and the J gene end by 7 bases; junction bases not matched to a gene: 2. Germline V gene data show CDR1 as SQVTM and CDR2 as ANQGSEA. The CDR3 length is 11 residues. Combining the CDR3 with reference TRBV29-1 and TRBJ1-2 gives the whole variable domain SAVISQKPSRDICQRGTSLTIQCQVDSQVTMMFWYRQQPGQSLTLIATANQGSEATYESGFVIDKFPISRPNLTFSTLTVSNMSPEDSSIYLCSVWGQGGYTFGSGTRLTVV.

The rearrangement links TRBV7-9 to TRBJ2-3; D might be TRBD2 (6 bases). V lost 7 bases, J lost 3 bases, and 20 bases lay in between. From germline, CDR1 is SEHNR and CDR2 FQNEAQ (reference sequence). CDR3 size: 16 residues. Here the CDR3 reads CASTSRVGGRTDTQYF. The CDR3 region has the DNA TGTGCCAGCACCAGTCGGGTGGGAGGTAGAACAGATACGCAGTATTTT.

V gene TRBV3-1 (or the pseudogene TRBV3-2) combines with J gene TRBJ2-2, with a weak D call TRBD1 (6 bases). V was trimmed by 2 bases and J by 5 bases, leaving 15 bases between them. Germline V gene lookup returns CDR1 LGHDT and CDR2 YNNKEL (reference sequence). The CDR3 extends over 16 amino acids. The CDR3 DNA reads as TGTGCCAGCAGCCAATTCATAGGGGGTGGGACCGGGGAGCTGTTTTTT. This translates into CASSQFIGGGTGELFF.

This clone was picked up a small number of times. The chain recombines TRBV19 with TRBJ1-1, with a tentative D call TRBD1 (5 bases). V gave up 2 bases and J gave up 5 bases, with 9 bases separating them. Germline V gene lookup returns CDR1 LNHDA and CDR2 SQIVND (reference sequence). This CDR3 comprises 13 residues. The CDR3 here is CASSIKGATEAFF. Written as DNA, the CDR3 is TGTGCCAGTAGTATAAAAGGGGCGACTGAAGCTTTCTTT.

The chain uses TRBV2 and TRBJ2-2; D is possibly TRBD1 (5 bases). Trimming shortened V by 2 bases and J by 6 bases, and 7 bases separated the two germline ends. In germline, CDR1 is SNHLY, CDR2 FYNNEI. The CDR3 length is 13 residues. The CDR3 is CASSEQGAGELFF. The CDR3 bases are TGTGCCAGCAGTGAACAGGGTGCCGGGGAGCTGTTTTTT.

This chain links TRBV5-4 with TRBJ1-1; 7 nucleotides agree with TRBD1. J gave up 1 base and V 0 bases, and 3 bases lay outside the gene matches. CDR3 length: 15 residues. Germline V gives CDR1 SGHNT, CDR2 YYREEE (reference sequence). CDR3 bases: TGTGCCAGCAGCTTGGGGGGGACAGAGAACACTGAAGCTTTCTTT. This gives the protein CASSLGGTENTEAFF.

This clone was detected only once. The chain recombines TRBV18 with TRBJ2-7; no reliable D call. Trimming took 6 bases from V and 0 from J, leaving 6 bases between them. Looked up from germline, CDR1 is KGHSH and CDR2 is LQKENI. The CDR3 has 12 residues. Here the CDR3 reads CASSSSSYEQYF. The CDR3 DNA reads as TGTGCCAGCTCGTCCAGCTCCTACGAGCAGTACTTC.

The rearrangement joins TRBV30 to TRBJ1-2; the match to TRBD1 covers 7 bases. The CDR3 is 13 amino acids. Germline trimming cut 4 bases from V and 8 bases from J; bases unmatched to any gene: 10. Germline V lookup: CDR1 GTSNPN, CDR2 SVGIG (reference sequence). The CDR3 nucleotides read TGTGCCTGGAAGCGTGGACAGGAACGGGGCTACACCTTC. This sequence encodes CAWKRGQERGYTF.

The J gene is TRBJ1-2, the V gene TRBV14; a possible D gene is TRBD1 (5 bases). The CDR3 is made up of 13 amino acids. V shed 1 base and J shed 4 bases, with 7 bases lying between them. Looked up from germline, CDR1 is SGHDN and CDR2 is FVKESK. The CDR3 is CASSQAGSYGYTF. The CDR3, as DNA: TGTGCCAGCAGCCAAGCAGGGTCCTATGGCTACACCTTC.

The chain joins TRBV19 to TRBJ1-1; D possibly corresponds to TRBD1 (5 bases). The CDR3 extends over 11 amino acids. Germline CDR1 LNHDA, CDR2 SQIVND (reference sequence). V lost 3 bases to trimming and J lost 10 bases, with 9 bases between them. CDR3 residues: CASSMGRGAFF. The CDR3 DNA follows: TGTGCCAGTAGTATGGGTAGGGGAGCTTTCTTT. The whole variable domain, filled in from reference TRBV19 and TRBJ1-1, reads DGGITQSPKYLFRKEGQNVTLSCEQNLNHDAMYWYRQDPGQGLRLIYYSQIVNDFQKGDIAEGYSVSREKKESFPLTVTSAQKNPTAFYLCASSMGRGAFFGQGTRLTVV.

The rearrangement links TRBV29-1 to TRBJ2-2; 7 positions agree with TRBD1. CDR1 and CDR2 from the germline V gene are SQVTM and ANQGSEA. The CDR3 sequence is 14 residues long. J lost 6 bases, V lost 5 bases, and 9 bases had no gene match. In DNA, the CDR3 is TGCAGCGTTCCTGGGACAGTATGGGCCGGGGAGCTGTTTTTT. Its protein product is CSVPGTVWAGELFF.

This chain connects TRBV6-5 to TRBJ2-5; D gene ambiguous. Deletions cut 0 bases from V and 1 base from J, with 6 bases between. Germline V gene lookup returns CDR1 MNHEY and CDR2 SVGAGI. CDR3 size: 14 residues. The DNA for the CDR3 is TGTGCCAGCAGTTACTCGGCGGTCCAAGAGACCCAGTACTTC. It yields the protein CASSYSAVQETQYF.

The CDR3 loop reads CASSSRVGSEKLFF. The CDR3 DNA reads TGTGCCAGCAGCTCCAGGGTAGGGTCAGAAAAACTGTTTTTT. The chain couples TRBV11-2 to TRBJ1-4, with TRBD1 as a possible D gene (5 bases). CDR1 and CDR2 from the germline V gene are SGHAT and FQNNGV. The CDR3 contains 14 residues. V was trimmed by 4 bases and J by 8 bases, leaving 14 bases between them.

On this clone: Other DNA sequences within the sample encode an identical CDR3. The chain couples TRBV5-1 to TRBJ1-4; 8 bases line up with TRBD1. The V gene's germline CDR1 is SGHRS and CDR2 YFSETQ. V gave up 2 bases and J gave up 4 bases; unmatched junction bases: 4. This CDR3 spans 15 amino acids. The CDR3 loop is CASSFGQGFNEKLFF. Here the CDR3 DNA reads TGCGCCAGCAGCTTCGGACAGGGCTTTAATGAAAAACTGTTTTTT.

This chain uses TRBV7-9 with TRBJ2-1, with 8 bases aligning to TRBD2. J gave up 1 base and V 1 base, and 3 bases lay outside the gene matches. The length of the CDR3 is 16 residues. The germline V gene encodes CDR1 SEHNR and CDR2 FQNEAQ (reference sequence). CDR3 bases: TGTGCCAGCAGCTTAGGAGCGGGGGTGTCCTACAATGAGCAGTTCTTC. This encodes CASSLGAGVSYNEQFF.

The genes are TRBV30 and TRBJ2-7, with 7 bases matching TRBD1. The CDR3 length is 13 residues. The V gene end was trimmed by 2 bases and the J gene end by 5 bases; junction bases not matched to a gene: 6. Germline CDR1 GTSNPN, CDR2 SVGIG (reference sequence). CDR3 sequence reads: CAWSRGRSHEQYF. The CDR3 DNA follows: TGTGCCTGGAGTAGGGGGCGAAGCCACGAGCAGTACTTC.

V and J are TRBV11-2 and TRBJ2-5; no clear D gene. Per germline, CDR1 SGHAT and CDR2 FQNNGV. This CDR3 has 19 residues. V was trimmed by 7 bases and J by 5 bases, leaving 32 bases between them. CDR3 coding DNA: TGTGCCAGCACCTCCACTGGGCCGGCAGTTTTTTCTGACGTGGAGACCCAGTACTTC. Translation gives CASTSTGPAVFSDVETQYF.

The J gene is TRBJ1-2, the V gene TRBV6-1, with D uncertain. Germline lookup yields CDR1 MNHNS and CDR2 SASEGT. The CDR3 spans 14 residues. Trimming stripped 2 bases from V and 2 bases from J, with 9 bases between. DNA of the CDR3: TGTGCCAGCAGTGAAAAAGGCGGGAACTATGGCTACACCTTC. Its translation: CASSEKGGNYGYTF.

The chain joins TRBV12-3 or TRBV12-4 to TRBJ1-5; D not resolved. This CDR3 has 13 amino acids. V lost 6 bases and J 0 bases, leaving 6 bases between the germline ends. The CDR3 nucleotides read TGTGCCAGCAGAATGTATAGCAATCAGCCCCAGCATTTT. Translating it yields CASRMYSNQPQHF.

V usage is TRBV30 and J usage is TRBJ1-5, with a weak D call TRBD1 (5 bases). The CDR3 contains 18 residues. Germline lookup yields CDR1 GTSNPN and CDR2 SVGIG (reference sequence). V was cut by 1 base and J by 2 bases, with 21 bases left in between. The CDR3 coding sequence is TGTGCCTGGAGTGCCCCGGGACTCGTGACTGGGGGCAATCAGCCCCAGCATTTT. It specifies CAWSAPGLVTGGNQPQHF.

The chain has TRBV29-1 and TRBJ1-2, with 8 bases fitting TRBD1. The V segment lost 3 bases and the J segment 3 bases; nucleotides outside the gene matches: 3. Germline V CDR1 and CDR2: SQVTM, ANQGSEA. This CDR3 contains 13 residues. The CDR3 DNA follows: TGCAGCGTTGACCAACAGGGGGACTATGGCTACACCTTC. Amino acids: CSVDQQGDYGYTF.